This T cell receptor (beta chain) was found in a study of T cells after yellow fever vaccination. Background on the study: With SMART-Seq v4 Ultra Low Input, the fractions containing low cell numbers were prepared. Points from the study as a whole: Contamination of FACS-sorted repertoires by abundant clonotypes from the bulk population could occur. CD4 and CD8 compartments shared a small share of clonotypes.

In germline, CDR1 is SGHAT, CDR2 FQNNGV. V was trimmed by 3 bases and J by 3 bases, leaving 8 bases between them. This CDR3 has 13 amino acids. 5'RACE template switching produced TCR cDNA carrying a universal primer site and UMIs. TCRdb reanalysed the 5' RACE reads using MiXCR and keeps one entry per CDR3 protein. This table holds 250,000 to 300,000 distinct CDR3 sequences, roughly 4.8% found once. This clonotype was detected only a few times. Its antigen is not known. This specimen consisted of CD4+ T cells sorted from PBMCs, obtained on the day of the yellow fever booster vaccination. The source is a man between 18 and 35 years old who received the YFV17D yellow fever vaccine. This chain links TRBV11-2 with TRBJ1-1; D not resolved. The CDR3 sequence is CASSFYRDTEAFF. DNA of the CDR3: TGTGCCAGCAGCTTTTATCGGGACACTGAAGCTTTCTTT.